This entry lists 21 T cell receptor beta chains sequenced from one sample in a study of T cell responses to AZD1222 COVID-19 vaccine. TCRdb keeps only in-frame clones here, not all; method: immunoSEQ multiplex PCR. In the table there are more than 100,000 clones, under 95% of which are singletons. The sample in question was peripheral blood, obtained 28 days after the second AZD1222 dose. Every receptor here comes from an adult who received the AZD1222 COVID-19 vaccine.

The V and J genes are TRBV5-6 and TRBJ2-7; 7 positions match TRBD2. Germline CDR1 and CDR2: SGHDT and YYEEEE. The CDR3 is made up of 13 amino acids. Trimming at V came to 2 bases and at J to 7 bases, leaving 6 bases not matched to a gene. The CDR3: CASSFPGGREQYF. The CDR3 DNA is TGTGCCAGCAGCTTCCCGGGGGGTCGGGAGCAGTACTTC.

The table lists this clone with a count of one. J is TRBJ1-4 and V is TRBV27; D is unresolved. V was cut by 8 bases and J by 5 bases, with 6 bases left in between. CDR1 MNHEY and CDR2 SMNVEV come from the germline V gene (reference sequence). The CDR3 spans 11 residues. This CDR3 reads CASGQNEKLFF. For the CDR3, the DNA is TGTGCCAGCGGCCAGAATGAAAAACTGTTTTTT.

The rearrangement joins TRBV7-9 to TRBJ2-3; 9 bases match TRBD2. J gave up 0 bases and V 1 base, and 8 bases lay outside the gene matches. Germline lookup yields CDR1 SEHNR and CDR2 FQNEAQ (reference sequence). The CDR3 spans 18 residues. CDR3 loop: CASSLVRGGVLSTDTQYF. In DNA form, the CDR3 reads TGTGCCAGCAGCTTAGTTCGCGGGGGGGTTTTGAGCACAGATACGCAGTATTTT.

The chain recombines TRBV6-5 with TRBJ2-3, with 7 bases lining up with TRBD1. The CDR3 consists of 14 residues. CDR1 is MNHEY, CDR2 SVGAGI, per germline. J lost 4 bases, V lost 6 bases, and 7 bases had no gene match. The CDR3: CASSQGVRADTQYF. The CDR3 region has the DNA TGTGCCAGCAGCCAGGGGGTGCGGGCAGATACGCAGTATTTT.

The chain employs TRBV3-1 (or the pseudogene TRBV3-2) and TRBJ1-2; 7 nucleotides line up with TRBD1. With V trimmed by 0 bases and J by 7 bases, 5 bases remained unmatched. The CDR3 loop spans 14 amino acids. Germline CDR1 is LGHDT and CDR2 is YNNKEL (reference sequence). CDR3 bases: TGTGCCAGCAGCCAAGAGAACAGGGGAACTGGCTACACCTTC. The encoded protein is CASSQENRGTGYTF.

The chain is built from TRBV10-3 and TRBJ1-3; D is unresolved. Germline values: CDR1 ENHRY, CDR2 SYGVKD. The V end was cut by 7 bases, the J end by 5 bases, with 6 bases between. This CDR3 spans 11 amino acids. CDR3 DNA: TGTGCCATCACTTCACGAAACACCATATATTTT. Its translation is CAITSRNTIYF.

There are a few counts of this clone. CDR3 bases: TGTGCCAGCAGCCCTATCGAGGGGGCCGACGTTCCGGATGAGCAGTTCTTC. Its protein product is CASSPIEGADVPDEQFF. This chain connects TRBV13 to TRBJ2-1, with 7 bases fitting TRBD1. V lost 5 bases to trimming and J lost 8 bases; unmatched junction nucleotides: 18. Germline lookup yields CDR1 PRHDT and CDR2 FYEKMQ (reference sequence). The CDR3 runs 17 residues.

This chain connects TRBV2 to TRBJ1-4; D not resolved. The CDR3 sequence is 13 residues long. V lost 5 bases and J 5 bases, leaving 9 bases between the germline ends. Germline loops: CDR1 SNHLY, CDR2 FYNNEI. The CDR3 sequence is CASSPTQNEKLFF. In nucleotides, the CDR3 is TGTGCCAGCAGTCCGACACAGAATGAAAAACTGTTTTTT.

The gene calls are TRBV10-3 and TRBJ1-1; TRBD1 agrees at 7 bases. The CDR3 has 12 residues. Trimming at V came to 8 bases and at J to 0 bases, leaving 0 bases not matched to a gene. Germline V lookup: CDR1 ENHRY, CDR2 SYGVKD. The CDR3 nucleotides read TGTGCCATCGGGACAGTGAACACTGAAGCTTTCTTT. Amino acids: CAIGTVNTEAFF.

This chain joins TRBV7-9 and TRBJ2-5; D gene unclear. Per germline, CDR1 SEHNR and CDR2 FQNEAQ (reference sequence). The CDR3 extends over 14 amino acids. V was trimmed by 5 bases and J by 2 bases, leaving 12 bases between them. Written as DNA, the CDR3 is TGTGCCAGCAGCCACTTAGGCTCACAAGAGACCCAGTACTTC. Its translation: CASSHLGSQETQYF.

The chain couples TRBV4-3 to TRBJ2-3; TRBD2 matches at 7 bases. This CDR3 has 17 amino acids. Germline lookup yields CDR1 LGHNA and CDR2 YSLEER. Trimming took 0 bases from V and 4 from J; bases not matched to a gene: 10. The CDR3 loop reads CASSQDGAAGVADTQYF. The CDR3 DNA reads TGCGCCAGCAGCCAAGATGGGGCGGCGGGAGTGGCAGATACGCAGTATTTT.

The chain's CDR3 is CASSPPGFSGTEAFF. CDR3 nucleotides: TGTGCCAGCTCACCACCGGGCTTTAGCGGGACTGAAGCTTTCTTT. The chain combines TRBV18 with TRBJ1-1; D call uncertain. The V gene's germline CDR1 is KGHSH and CDR2 LQKENI. The CDR3 covers 15 residues. V dropped 0 bases and J dropped 5 bases, with 13 bases sitting between them.

The chain couples TRBV28 to TRBJ2-1; D unclear. Germline V gene data show CDR1 as MDHEN and CDR2 as SYDVKM. Trimming removed 2 bases at V and 9 bases at J, with 11 bases between. CDR3 size: 13 residues. The CDR3 DNA reads TGTGCCAGCAGTTTACTCACCCCGGGTGAGCAGTTCTTC. Amino acids: CASSLLTPGEQFF.

V usage is TRBV29-1 and J usage is TRBJ2-7; D tentatively fits TRBD1 or TRBD2 (6 bases each). Deletions cut 2 bases from V and 4 bases from J, with 12 bases between. Germline V gene sequence: CDR1 SQVTM, CDR2 ANQGSEA. The CDR3 extends over 13 amino acids. The CDR3 coding sequence is TGCAGCGTTGAACGGGGGCAGGGATACGAGCAGTACTTC. Amino acid sequence: CSVERGQGYEQYF.

CDR3 in DNA: TGTGCCAGCAGCTTAGTTAATATGTTGACCCCTCGGTTCTCAGATACGCAGTATTTT. Protein product: CASSLVNMLTPRFSDTQYF. The rearrangement joins TRBV7-9 to TRBJ2-3; no firm D call. Per germline, CDR1 SEHNR and CDR2 FQNEAQ (reference sequence). This CDR3 comprises 19 residues. The ends were cut back, 1 base at V and 4 bases at J, with 24 bases in the middle.

The rearrangement uses TRBV5-1 and TRBJ2-3, with 9 bases aligning to TRBD1. The CDR3 has 15 residues. Looked up from germline, CDR1 is SGHRS and CDR2 is YFSETQ. With V trimmed by 4 bases and J by 5 bases, 8 bases remained unmatched. The CDR3 coding sequence is TGCGCCAGCAGCCCCGTCCCGGGACAGGGAGATACGCAGTATTTT. Protein sequence: CASSPVPGQGDTQYF.

CDR3 in amino acids: CASGTGDHQPQHF. DNA for the CDR3: TGTGCCAGCGGAACAGGGGACCATCAGCCCCAGCATTTT. The chain couples TRBV27 to TRBJ1-5, with 7 positions matching TRBD1. Trimming removed 8 bases from V and 5 bases from J; junction bases left unmatched: 6. The germline V gene has CDR1 MNHEY and CDR2 SMNVEV (reference sequence). The CDR3 has 13 residues.

The gene calls are TRBV18 and TRBJ1-2, with 7 nucleotides matching TRBD1. The CDR3 is 14 amino acids. Germline-derived CDR1 and CDR2 are KGHSH and LQKENI. The V and J ends lost 2 bases and 3 bases, in that order; junction bases with no gene match: 3. The CDR3 region is CASSPTGEDYGYTF. CDR3 sequence (DNA): TGTGCCAGCTCACCAACAGGGGAAGACTATGGCTACACCTTC.

The sample holds a few counts of this clone. The rearrangement links TRBV7-2 to TRBJ2-5, with a weak D call TRBD2 (6 bases). This CDR3 has 15 amino acids. Germline CDR1 and CDR2: SGHTA and FQGNSA. V dropped 5 bases and J dropped 0 bases, with 13 bases sitting between them. The DNA of the CDR3 is TGTGCCAGCAGCCCGGGACTTGGGTACCAAGAGACCCAGTACTTC. As protein: CASSPGLGYQETQYF.

J is TRBJ2-2 and V is TRBV7-3; the D gene is possibly TRBD2 (7 bases). The CDR3 sequence is 15 residues long. Germline V lookup: CDR1 SGHTA, CDR2 FQGTGA. The germline V and J ends were trimmed by 5 bases and 5 bases, with 15 bases remaining between them. CDR3 amino acids: CASSPRGGGTGELFF. In nucleotides, the CDR3 is TGTGCCAGCAGCCCGCGGGGAGGGGGGACCGGGGAGCTGTTTTTT.

This clone was seen only once. J is TRBJ2-3 and V is TRBV7-8; D uncertain. CDR3 size: 18 residues. V was shortened by 5 bases and J by 1 base, with 22 bases between the two germline ends. From germline, CDR1 is SGHVS and CDR2 FQNEAQ. CDR3 sequence reads: CASSVLSPTGAGTDTQYF. The CDR3 coding sequence is TGTGCCAGCAGCGTTTTGTCCCCAACTGGCGCCGGCACAGATACGCAGTATTTT.